These T cell receptor beta chains were read from a single sample in a study of T cell responses to AZD1222 COVID-19 vaccine. Method: immunoSEQ multiplex PCR; TCRdb's copy keeps in-frame clones and lacks some. This table holds 70,000 to 85,000 clones, 65% to 85% found once. The material sequenced was peripheral blood, taken on day 0 of AZD1222 vaccination. The receptors were sampled from an adult in good health. The CDR3 runs from the conserved cysteine through the conserved F or W. A D gene is named only where the DNA matches it firmly. Clone size is given for some rows only: seen once, a few or many times, or a class if the clone is expanded.

j_call: TRBJ2-6
clone_size: .
cdr3_length: 14
d_call: .
v_call: TRBV6-5
cdr3_nt: TGTGCCAGCAGCCCCAGCTCTGGGGCCAACGTCCTGACTTTC
cdr3_aa: CASSPSSGANVLTF

j_call: TRBJ1-5
clone_size: .
cdr3_length: 15
d_call: TRBD1
v_call: TRBV18
cdr3_nt: TGTGCCAGCTCAAGCCGACAGGGGGGCAATCAGCCCCAGCATTTT
cdr3_aa: CASSSRQGGNQPQHF

j_call: TRBJ2-5
clone_size: few
cdr3_length: 15
d_call: .
v_call: TRBV7-2
cdr3_nt: TGTGCCAGCAGCCCCGACTGGCGGGAAGGCGGGACCCAGTACTTC
cdr3_aa: CASSPDWREGGTQYF

j_call: TRBJ1-5
clone_size: .
cdr3_length: 16
d_call: .
v_call: TRBV19
cdr3_nt: TGTGCCAGTAGTAGTCCGGGGGGTTATAGCAATCAGCCCCAGCATTTT
cdr3_aa: CASSSPGGYSNQPQHF

j_call: TRBJ2-1
clone_size: .
cdr3_length: 14
d_call: TRBD2
v_call: TRBV30
cdr3_nt: TGTGCCTGGAATCGACTAGCGGGGGGGAATGAGCAGTTCTTC
cdr3_aa: CAWNRLAGGNEQFF

j_call: TRBJ2-1
clone_size: .
cdr3_length: 16
d_call: TRBD2
v_call: TRBV6-9
cdr3_nt: TGTGCCAGCAGTTCCTGGACTAGCGGGAGTGAGAATGAGCAGTTCTTC
cdr3_aa: CASSSWTSGSENEQFF

j_call: TRBJ2-1
clone_size: .
cdr3_length: 14
d_call: TRBD2
v_call: TRBV5-1
cdr3_nt: TGCGCCAGCAGCTTGGTCACTAGCGGCAATGAGCAGTTCTTC
cdr3_aa: CASSLVTSGNEQFF

j_call: TRBJ2-7
clone_size: once
cdr3_length: 15
d_call: TRBD1
v_call: TRBV4-1
cdr3_nt: TGCGCCAGCAGCCGCGAATGGACAGGGATTTCCGAGCAGTACTTC
cdr3_aa: CASSREWTGISEQYF

j_call: TRBJ2-5
clone_size: .
cdr3_length: 16
d_call: .
v_call: TRBV4-1
cdr3_nt: TGCGCCAGCAGCCGAGGCGGCGAGAAAATAGGGGAGACCCAGTACTTC
cdr3_aa: CASSRGGEKIGETQYF

j_call: TRBJ1-4
clone_size: .
cdr3_length: 16
d_call: TRBD1
v_call: TRBV15
cdr3_nt: TGTGCCACCAGCGGGGGACAGCCCCCCTTAAATGAAAAACTGTTTTTT
cdr3_aa: CATSGGQPPLNEKLFF

j_call: TRBJ2-7
clone_size: .
cdr3_length: 12
d_call: TRBD1
v_call: TRBV2
cdr3_nt: TGTGCCAGCAGCCCCGACAGGGACGAGCAGTACTTC
cdr3_aa: CASSPDRDEQYF

j_call: TRBJ1-2
clone_size: .
cdr3_length: 14
d_call: .
v_call: TRBV4-3
cdr3_nt: TGCGCCAGCAGCCAAGAATCGTTCTCACGGGGCTACACCTTC
cdr3_aa: CASSQESFSRGYTF

j_call: TRBJ1-5
clone_size: .
cdr3_length: 13
d_call: .
v_call: TRBV4-3
cdr3_nt: TGCGCCAGCAGCCAAGACAACAATCAGCCCCAGCATTTT
cdr3_aa: CASSQDNNQPQHF

j_call: TRBJ2-5
clone_size: .
cdr3_length: 15
d_call: TRBD1
v_call: TRBV10-3
cdr3_nt: TGTGCCATCAGTGATCCGGGACAGGGTAAAGAGACCCAGTACTTC
cdr3_aa: CAISDPGQGKETQYF

j_call: TRBJ1-4
clone_size: .
cdr3_length: 15
d_call: TRBD1
v_call: TRBV15
cdr3_nt: TGTGCCACCAGCAGAGAACAGGGGGCGGGTGAAAAACTGTTTTTT
cdr3_aa: CATSREQGAGEKLFF

j_call: TRBJ2-7
clone_size: few
cdr3_length: 15
d_call: TRBD2
v_call: TRBV7-2
cdr3_nt: TGTGCCAGCAGTCCCCTAGGCCTAGCGGGAGGCGAGCAGTACTTC
cdr3_aa: CASSPLGLAGGEQYF

j_call: TRBJ1-1
clone_size: .
cdr3_length: 12
d_call: .
v_call: TRBV12-3/TRBV12-4
cdr3_nt: TGTGCCAGCAGCCGCGACAGAACCGAAGCTTTCTTT
cdr3_aa: CASSRDRTEAFF

j_call: TRBJ2-7
clone_size: .
cdr3_length: 15
d_call: TRBD1
v_call: TRBV6-2/TRBV6-3
cdr3_nt: TGTGCCAGCAGTTACCGGGGGACAGGGCGAGACGAGCAGTACTTC
cdr3_aa: CASSYRGTGRDEQYF

j_call: TRBJ1-1
clone_size: .
cdr3_length: 14
d_call: .
v_call: TRBV30
cdr3_nt: TGTGCCTGCGTGACTGGGACGGGGAACACTGAAGCTTTCTTT
cdr3_aa: CACVTGTGNTEAFF

j_call: TRBJ1-1
clone_size: .
cdr3_length: 17
d_call: TRBD1
v_call: TRBV19
cdr3_nt: TGTGCCAGTAGTATGGAGCGTGCCCGACAGGGGAACACTGAAGCTTTCTTT
cdr3_aa: CASSMERARQGNTEAFF

j_call: TRBJ1-2
clone_size: .
cdr3_length: 12
d_call: .
v_call: TRBV7-9
cdr3_nt: TGTGCCAGCAGCCCCGGTGGTGATGGCTACACCTTC
cdr3_aa: CASSPGGDGYTF

j_call: TRBJ1-2
clone_size: few
cdr3_length: 13
d_call: .
v_call: TRBV6-2/TRBV6-3
cdr3_nt: TGTGCCAGCAGTTACGCGGGGGACTATGGCTACACCTTC
cdr3_aa: CASSYAGDYGYTF

j_call: TRBJ1-5
clone_size: .
cdr3_length: 14
d_call: TRBD1
v_call: TRBV2
cdr3_nt: TGTGCCAGCAGTGACTGGGACAGGGGAGTAGCCCAGCATTTT
cdr3_aa: CASSDWDRGVAQHF

j_call: TRBJ1-2
clone_size: .
cdr3_length: 13
d_call: .
v_call: TRBV12-3/TRBV12-4
cdr3_nt: TGTGCCAGCAGTTTTCGGGGGGCGGGAGGCTACACCTTC
cdr3_aa: CASSFRGAGGYTF

j_call: TRBJ2-3
clone_size: .
cdr3_length: 16
d_call: .
v_call: TRBV5-4
cdr3_nt: TGTGCCAGCAGCTTGGCCGTCGGTCCTAGCACAGATACGCAGTATTTT
cdr3_aa: CASSLAVGPSTDTQYF

j_call: TRBJ2-5
clone_size: .
cdr3_length: 15
d_call: .
v_call: TRBV5-1
cdr3_nt: TGCGCCAGCAGCTTGATTGCCAGCCTAGGGGAGACCCAGTACTTC
cdr3_aa: CASSLIASLGETQYF

j_call: TRBJ1-3
clone_size: .
cdr3_length: 17
d_call: .
v_call: TRBV11-2
cdr3_nt: TGTGCCAGCAGCTCTTCATCCGGGACTGACTCTGGAAACACCATATATTTT
cdr3_aa: CASSSSSGTDSGNTIYF

j_call: TRBJ1-4
clone_size: .
cdr3_length: 13
d_call: .
v_call: TRBV21-1
cdr3_nt: TGTGCCACCCCGTGTAGGGCCAATGAAAAACTGTTTTTT
cdr3_aa: CATPCRANEKLFF

j_call: TRBJ2-1
clone_size: .
cdr3_length: 14
d_call: TRBD2
v_call: TRBV7-9
cdr3_nt: TGTGCCAGCAGCTTAGTAATAGCGGGGATTGAGCAGTTCTTC
cdr3_aa: CASSLVIAGIEQFF

j_call: TRBJ2-1
clone_size: .
cdr3_length: 16
d_call: .
v_call: TRBV7-3
cdr3_nt: TGTGCCAGCAGCTTACAGTCTCGAGCGGCTTACAATGAGCAGTTCTTC
cdr3_aa: CASSLQSRAAYNEQFF

j_call: TRBJ2-7
clone_size: .
cdr3_length: 12
d_call: .
v_call: TRBV29-1
cdr3_nt: TGCAGCGTTGAGATGACGGACTACGAGCAGTACTTC
cdr3_aa: CSVEMTDYEQYF

j_call: TRBJ1-2
clone_size: .
cdr3_length: 14
d_call: .
v_call: TRBV5-6
cdr3_nt: TGTGCCAGCAGCCGGGAGGACAGCAATTATGGCTACACCTTC
cdr3_aa: CASSREDSNYGYTF

j_call: TRBJ1-3
clone_size: .
cdr3_length: 15
d_call: .
v_call: TRBV6-5
cdr3_nt: TGTGCCAGCAGTCACTCCTGGGGGCGCGGAAACACCATATATTTT
cdr3_aa: CASSHSWGRGNTIYF

j_call: TRBJ1-5
clone_size: .
cdr3_length: 15
d_call: .
v_call: TRBV6-5
cdr3_nt: TGTGCCAGCATTTGGGACACCGGTAGGAGTCAGCCCCAGCATTTT
cdr3_aa: CASIWDTGRSQPQHF